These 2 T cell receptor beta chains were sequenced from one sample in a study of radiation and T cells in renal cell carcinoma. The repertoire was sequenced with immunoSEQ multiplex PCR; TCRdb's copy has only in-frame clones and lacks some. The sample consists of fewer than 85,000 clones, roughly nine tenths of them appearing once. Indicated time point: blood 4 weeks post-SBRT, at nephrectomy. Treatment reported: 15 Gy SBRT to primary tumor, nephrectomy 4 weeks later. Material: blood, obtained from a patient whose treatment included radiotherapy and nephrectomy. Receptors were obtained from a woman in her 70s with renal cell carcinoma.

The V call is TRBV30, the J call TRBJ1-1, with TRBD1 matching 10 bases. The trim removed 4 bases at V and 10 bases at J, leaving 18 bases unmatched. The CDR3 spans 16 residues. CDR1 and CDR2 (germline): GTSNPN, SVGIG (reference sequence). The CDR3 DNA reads TGTGCCTGGATCTCCCGGGACAGGGGCCTTTTAGGGGGAGCTTTCTTT. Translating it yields CAWISRDRGLLGGAFF.

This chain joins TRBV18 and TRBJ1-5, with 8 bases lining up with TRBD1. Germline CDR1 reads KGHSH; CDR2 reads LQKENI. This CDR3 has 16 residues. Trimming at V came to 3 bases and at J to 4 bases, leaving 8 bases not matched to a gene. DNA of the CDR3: TGTGCCAGCTCACCCTCGACAGGGGCGTTAAATCAGCCCCAGCATTTT. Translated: CASSPSTGALNQPQHF.